The 15 T cell receptor beta chains below all came from one sample that was sequenced in a study of shared clonotypes between healthy human individuals. The table came from immunoSEQ multiplex PCR; TCRdb's copy has only in-frame clones and leaves some out. The sample lists approximately 400,000 clones, 96% occurring once. Input material: memory CD8+ T cells sorted from blood. The subset is: CD45RO+ cells pooled with CCR7-negative TemRA cells. The receptors here all came from a man aged 25-45 years in good health.

The chain joins TRBV5-4 to TRBJ2-2; 9 nucleotides match TRBD2. J was trimmed by 5 bases and V by 5 bases; bases with no gene match: 16. The CDR3 sequence is 18 residues long. Germline V gene data show CDR1 as SGHNT and CDR2 as YYREEE (reference sequence). The CDR3 DNA sequence: TGTGCCAGCAGATTCCCACCTCGCCAGCGGGAGGTTACCGGGGAGCTGTTTTTT. Translation gives CASRFPPRQREVTGELFF.

The chain recombines TRBV4-1 with TRBJ2-1; either TRBD1 or TRBD2 may fit D (5 bases each). This CDR3 has 13 amino acids. CDR1 is MGHRA and CDR2 is YSYEKL in the germline V gene. V gave up 6 bases and J gave up 6 bases, with 12 bases separating them. The CDR3: CASRGVALNEQFF. In DNA form, the CDR3 reads TGCGCCAGCAGGGGGGTCGCGCTCAATGAGCAGTTCTTC.

This chain joins TRBV30 and TRBJ2-3; 11 bases match TRBD2. The CDR3 spans 16 residues. Trimming took 2 bases from V and 5 from J; bases not matched to a gene: 9. The germline CDR1 and CDR2 sequences are GTSNPN and SVGIG (reference sequence). This chain's CDR3 is CAWSLGLAAGRDTQYF. The CDR3 DNA reads TGTGCCTGGAGTTTGGGACTAGCGGCCGGGAGAGATACGCAGTATTTT.

CDR3 protein: CASSPNRNEKLFF. The DNA of the CDR3 is TGTGCCAGCAGCCCCAACAGGAATGAAAAACTGTTTTTT. The V and J genes are TRBV5-6 and TRBJ1-4, with a possible D match to TRBD1 (5 bases). The CDR3 extends over 13 amino acids. The germline CDR1 and CDR2 sequences are SGHDT and YYEEEE. V was cut by 4 bases and J by 5 bases, with 9 bases left in between.

V and J are TRBV7-9 and TRBJ2-7; D is uncertain. Germline V CDR1 and CDR2: SEHNR, FQNEAQ (reference sequence). The V end was cut by 4 bases, the J end by 4 bases, with 8 bases between. This CDR3 comprises 12 residues. CDR3 in DNA: TGTGCCAGCAGCTCAGACGAGTACGAGCAGTACTTC. Translated, it gives CASSSDEYEQYF.

The chain has TRBV16 and TRBJ1-5, with 9 bases matching TRBD1. V lost 3 bases and J lost 5; bases outside the gene matches: 2. The CDR3 is 14 amino acids. Germline assignment: CDR1 KGHSY and CDR2 FQNENV. DNA for the CDR3: TGTGCCAGCAGCCAGGGGGACAGGGATCAGCCCCAGCATTTT. Amino acids: CASSQGDRDQPQHF. Full variable domain (remainder filled in from reference TRBV16 and TRBJ1-5): GEEVAQTPKHLVRGEGQKAKLYCAPIKGHSYVFWYQQVLKNEFKFLISFQNENVFDETGMPKERFSAKCLPNSPCSLEIQATKLEDSAVYFCASSQGDRDQPQHFGDGTRLSIL.

V gene TRBV18 combines with J gene TRBJ2-7; 8 bases fit TRBD1. The CDR3 runs 14 residues. V dropped 3 bases and J dropped 4; count of bases not matched to a gene: 5. Per germline, CDR1 KGHSH and CDR2 LQKENI. CDR3 in DNA: TGTGCCAGCTCACCGCAGGGGGCACCATACGAGCAGTACTTC. The encoded protein is CASSPQGAPYEQYF. The full variable domain, in which reference TRBV18 and TRBJ2-7 provide the parts outside the CDR3, is NAGVMQNPRHLVRRRGQEARLRCSPMKGHSHVYWYRQLPEEGLKFMVYLQKENIIDESGMPKERFSAEFPKEGPSILRIQQVVRGDSAAYFCASSPQGAPYEQYFGPGTRLTVT.

This rearrangement joins TRBV10-3 to TRBJ1-2; possibly TRBD1 for D (6 bases). Trimming cost V 6 bases and J 0 bases, with 14 bases left between them. Per germline, CDR1 ENHRY and CDR2 SYGVKD. The CDR3 runs 15 residues. The CDR3, as DNA: TGTGCCATCAGCCCATCCGGGACAACTAACTATGGCTACACCTTC. Its protein is CAISPSGTTNYGYTF.

V gene TRBV28 combines with J gene TRBJ2-3; no reliable D call. Per the germline V gene, CDR1 is MDHEN and CDR2 is SYDVKM. Trimming left V 6 bases short and J 0 bases short, with 7 bases between. The CDR3 runs 13 residues. CDR3 residues: CASRVDSTDTQYF. The DNA of the CDR3 is TGTGCCAGCAGGGTGGACAGCACAGATACGCAGTATTTT.

As concerns this clone: This CDR3 is also generated by other DNA sequences in the sample. This chain uses TRBV9 with TRBJ1-2; no clear D. Deletions cut 0 bases from V and 3 bases from J, with 6 bases between. Germline assignment: CDR1 SGDLS and CDR2 YYNGEE. The CDR3 is made up of 13 amino acids. CDR3 loop: CASSVAGDYGYTF. The CDR3 DNA reads as TGTGCCAGCAGCGTAGCCGGGGACTATGGCTACACCTTC.

This chain uses TRBV6-6 with TRBJ2-2, with D unclear. This CDR3 has 11 amino acids. Germline CDR1 is MNHNY and CDR2 is SVGAGI (reference sequence). Trimming cost V 8 bases and J 5 bases, with 6 bases left between them. CDR3 nucleotide sequence: TGTGCCAGCCTTAGTACCGGGGAGCTGTTTTTT. This codes for CASLSTGELFF.

This clone appeared once. The J gene is TRBJ2-3, the V gene TRBV7-2; either TRBD1 or TRBD2 may fit D (5 bases each). The length of the CDR3 is 13 residues. V was clipped by 5 bases and J by 6 bases, with 12 bases between them. CDR1 is SGHTA, CDR2 FQGNSA, per germline. This chain's CDR3 is CASSRRGADTQYF. The CDR3 DNA sequence: TGTGCCAGCAGCCGGAGAGGGGCGGATACGCAGTATTTT.

The chain has TRBV5-1 and TRBJ2-5, with D maybe TRBD2 (5 bases). In germline, CDR1 is SGHRS, CDR2 YFSETQ. V lost 1 base and J 0 bases, leaving 7 bases between the germline ends. The CDR3 totals 14 residues. The CDR3 DNA reads TGCGCCAGCAGCTTGCTGGACTACCAAGAGACCCAGTACTTC. It encodes CASSLLDYQETQYF.

The chain recombines TRBV30 with TRBJ2-7; tentative D call: TRBD2 (5 bases). The germline V and J ends were trimmed by 0 bases and 0 bases, with 12 bases remaining between them. Germline loops: CDR1 GTSNPN, CDR2 SVGIG (reference sequence). The length of the CDR3 is 15 residues. The CDR3 sequence: CAWSVRGQPSYEQYF. In nucleotides, the CDR3 is TGTGCCTGGAGTGTAAGAGGGCAGCCCTCCTACGAGCAGTACTTC.

V and J are TRBV10-3 and TRBJ2-3, with 10 bases fitting TRBD2. The CDR3 runs to 16 residues. V lost 3 bases to trimming and J lost 0 bases; unmatched junction nucleotides: 3. Germline V lookup: CDR1 ENHRY, CDR2 SYGVKD. The CDR3 DNA follows: TGTGCCATCAGTGAATCTAGCGGGAGTAGCACAGATACGCAGTATTTT. Translating it yields CAISESSGSSTDTQYF.